The T cell receptor (beta chain) under discussion was sequenced for a study of control samples from healthy donors and cancer patients. CDR3 length: 16 amino acids. Germline V gene data show CDR1 as SQVTM and CDR2 as ANQGSEA. Germline trimming cut 3 bases from V and 7 bases from J; bases unmatched to any gene: 14. Libraries were prepared by immunoSEQ multiplex PCR; TCRdb keeps only in-frame clonotypes and omits some of them. The repertoire holds some 150,000 clones, with over 85% as singletons. Sequencing was done on a sample of blood. This chain connects TRBV29-1 to TRBJ1-2; TRBD1 aligns across 10 bases. The TCR comes from a man aged 50-60 years in good health. The CDR3 protein is CSVDRGQGPENRGYTF. The CDR3 DNA is TGCAGCGTTGACCGGGGACAGGGGCCCGAGAACCGTGGCTACACCTTC.